This T cell receptor (beta chain) was recovered during a study of response to subunit inactivated influenza vaccine. Germline assignment: CDR1 MDHEN and CDR2 SYDVKM. Trimming took off 5 bases at V and 0 bases at J, with 8 bases between the two ends. The CDR3 extends over 14 amino acids. MiXCR, run by TCRdb on the RT-PCR reads, gives a single entry per CDR3 protein. The sample has around 600,000 distinct CDR3 sequences, about 11% seen once. Another study also made use of these data, one on T cells expressing NK-cell markers. That paper adds: The cDNA for TCR beta came from 5'RACE template switching with UMIs. Beta-chain profiling covered CD3+CD56+NKG2C+, CD3+CD56+NKG2C- and CD3+CD56-NKG2C+ sorted subsets. Within the sequenced cohort of eight donors, seven exhibited HCMV seropositivity and one was seronegative. In a group of several donors, dominant NKG2C+ clonotypes represented about 1.0-7.5% of CD8+ T cells.

Sequenced material: PBMCs from blood, taken on the day of vaccination. This TCR derives from a man in his forties or fifties who received an inactivated influenza vaccine. The rearrangement uses TRBV28 and TRBJ1-3; D gene uncertain. The DNA of the CDR3 is TGTGCCAGCAGTAACGCGGACTCTGGAAACACCATATATTTT. Amino acid sequence: CASSNADSGNTIYF.